Shown below are 7 T cell receptor beta chains from a single sample sequenced in a study of T cell responses to AZD1222 COVID-19 vaccine. Measured with immunoSEQ multiplex PCR; TCRdb has only the in-frame clones, and not every one. Here the sample spans over 130,000 clones, almost 95% being singletons. The sample here was peripheral blood, taken 28 days after the second AZD1222 dose. These receptors came from an adult who received the AZD1222 COVID-19 vaccine.

DNA for the CDR3: TGTGCCAGCTCACCGACCCGGGACTATCCCTTTACCACTTCCTACAATGAGCAGTTCTTC. Amino acid sequence: CASSPTRDYPFTTSYNEQFF. This sequence joins TRBV18 and TRBJ2-1; 7 bases align to TRBD2. CDR1 is KGHSH, CDR2 LQKENI, per germline. V gave up 3 bases and J gave up 1 base; unmatched junction bases: 18. The CDR3 has 20 residues.

The chain carries TRBV27 and TRBJ2-7; 7 bases agree with TRBD1. The CDR3 runs 13 residues. With 5 bases clipped from V and 2 bases from J, the junction kept 3 bases outside the gene matches. CDR1 MNHEY and CDR2 SMNVEV come from the germline V gene (reference sequence). CDR3 residues: CASSPGTAYEQYF. The DNA for the CDR3 is TGTGCCAGCAGTCCTGGGACAGCCTACGAGCAGTACTTC.

The V and J genes are TRBV6-5 and TRBJ1-5; D not resolved. This CDR3 has 15 amino acids. V lost 4 bases and J lost 6, with 16 bases in between. Germline values: CDR1 MNHEY, CDR2 SVGAGI. CDR3 protein: CASSWNSGRRQPQHF. In DNA, the CDR3 is TGTGCCAGCAGTTGGAACTCCGGACGACGTCAGCCCCAGCATTTT.

This chain links TRBV27 with TRBJ1-5, with a tentative D call TRBD1 (5 bases). The CDR3 is 15 residues long. Germline V gene sequence: CDR1 MNHEY, CDR2 SMNVEV (reference sequence). With 2 bases removed from V and 2 bases from J, the gap between germline ends came to 10 bases. CDR3 region: CASSLGGVGNQPQHF. In nucleotides, the CDR3 is TGTGCCAGCAGTTTAGGGGGAGTTGGCAATCAGCCCCAGCATTTT.

This rearrangement joins TRBV9 to TRBJ2-5, with 10 positions matching TRBD2. The CDR3 contains 16 residues. Trimming at V came to 2 bases and at J to 5 bases, leaving 9 bases not matched to a gene. Germline V gene data show CDR1 as SGDLS and CDR2 as YYNGEE. The chain's CDR3 is CASSVSAGGPGETQYF. The CDR3 DNA reads TGTGCCAGCAGCGTCTCAGCGGGAGGGCCGGGGGAGACCCAGTACTTC.

CDR3 nucleotides: TGCGCCAGCAGCCTCGTGGGCCGGGACATTCAGTACTTC. This gives the protein CASSLVGRDIQYF. This sequence joins TRBV5-1 and TRBJ2-4; D call uncertain. Germline-derived CDR1 and CDR2 are SGHRS and YFSETQ. Between the trimmed V and J ends, which lost 4 bases and 8 bases, there was a span of 13 bases. The CDR3 has 13 residues.

V usage is TRBV24-1 and J usage is TRBJ2-1; TRBD2 matches at 7 bases. Germline V gene data show CDR1 as KGHDR and CDR2 as SFDVKD. This CDR3 contains 16 residues. V lost 0 bases to trimming and J lost 5 bases; unmatched junction nucleotides: 6. CDR3 nucleotides: TGTGCCACCAGTGATTTGCGGGGGGTAGGAGACAATGAGCAGTTCTTC. Protein product: CATSDLRGVGDNEQFF.